Each of the 27 T cell receptor beta chains below was sequenced from the same sample in a study of blood T cell repertoires in COVID-19. TCRdb keeps only in-frame clones here, not all; method: immunoSEQ multiplex PCR. The sample has approximately 100,000 clones; around 85% are singletons. Sequenced: peripheral blood. The source of these receptors is an elderly man with acute or convalescent COVID-19.

This clone has just one count. The chain employs TRBV19 and TRBJ2-1, with 12 bases identical to TRBD2. V lost 9 bases, J lost 8 bases, and 8 bases stayed unmatched. The CDR3 totals 14 residues. The germline gives CDR1 LNHDA, CDR2 SQIVND (reference sequence). As DNA, the CDR3 is TGTGCCAGCCGACTAGCGGGAGTTATAGATGAGCAGTTCTTC. Its protein is CASRLAGVIDEQFF.

This sequence joins TRBV5-4 and TRBJ2-1, with D perhaps TRBD2 (5 bases). Germline V gene lookup returns CDR1 SGHNT and CDR2 YYREEE (reference sequence). Between the trimmed V and J ends, which lost 4 bases and 5 bases, there was a span of 19 bases. The CDR3 is made up of 16 amino acids. CDR3 sequence reads: CASSPESGLRHNEQFF. The DNA of the CDR3 is TGTGCCAGCAGCCCTGAATCTGGACTGCGGCACAATGAGCAGTTCTTC.

This chain joins TRBV5-6 and TRBJ2-7; TRBD1 agrees at 8 bases. The J segment lost 4 bases and the V segment lost 1 base, leaving 4 bases of the junction unmatched. Germline loops: CDR1 SGHDT, CDR2 YYEEEE. CDR3 length equals 14 residues. CDR3 region: CASSLLGQEYEQYF. The CDR3, as DNA: TGTGCCAGCAGCTTGCTGGGACAGGAGTACGAGCAGTACTTC.

The chain links TRBV6-2 or TRBV6-3 to TRBJ1-4, with TRBD1 identical over 7 bases. Germline V gene lookup returns CDR1 MNHEY and CDR2 SVGEGT. The CDR3 runs to 14 residues. The ends lost 6 bases at V and 8 bases at J; junction bases unmatched: 9. DNA for the CDR3: TGTGCCAGCAGCCTCCGGGACAGAAACGAAAAACTGTTTTTT. Residues: CASSLRDRNEKLFF.

A few counts support this clone. The chain is built from TRBV7-9 and TRBJ2-7; 11 bases are a match to TRBD2. CDR3 size: 14 residues. The germline V gene encodes CDR1 SEHNR and CDR2 FQNEAQ (reference sequence). J gave up 6 bases and V 3 bases, and 4 bases lay outside the gene matches. The CDR3 DNA sequence: TGTGCCAGCAGCTTTAGCGGGAGGGCCTCCGAGCAGTACTTC. Translating it yields CASSFSGRASEQYF.

The chain recombines TRBV15 with TRBJ1-6; D uncertain. The CDR3 has 14 residues. V dropped 6 bases and J dropped 7 bases, with 13 bases sitting between them. Germline loops: CDR1 LNHNV, CDR2 YYDKDF (reference sequence). The CDR3 region is CATRKTHDNSPLHF. The DNA of the CDR3 is TGTGCCACCAGGAAGACACATGACAATTCACCCCTCCACTTT.

DNA of the CDR3: TGTGCCAGCAGCTTGGAAGTGGCACCCCGCGGGGAGCAGTACTTC. Translated, it gives CASSLEVAPRGEQYF. The rearrangement uses TRBV5-4 and TRBJ2-7, with D possibly matching TRBD2 (5 bases). CDR3 length equals 15 residues. The germline V gene has CDR1 SGHNT and CDR2 YYREEE (reference sequence). Trimming removed 0 bases at V and 7 bases at J, with 17 bases between. Full variable domain (rest looked up from reference TRBV5-4 and TRBJ2-7): ETGVTQSPTHLIKTRGQQVTLRCSSQSGHNTVSWYQQALGQGPQFIFQYYREEENGRGNFPPRFSGLQFPNYSSELNVNALELDDSALYLCASSLEVAPRGEQYFGPGTRLTVT.

The rearrangement joins TRBV7-3 to TRBJ2-3; no definite D call. There are 14 residues in the CDR3. From germline, CDR1 is SGHTA and CDR2 FQGTGA. Trimming removed 0 bases from V and 2 bases from J, with 6 bases in between. The CDR3 DNA is TGTGCCAGCAGCTTAACTATGGCCACAGATACGCAGTATTTT. The encoded protein is CASSLTMATDTQYF.

This chain uses TRBV2 with TRBJ2-4; TRBD2 matches at 10 bases. With V trimmed by 7 bases and J by 5 bases, 11 bases remained unmatched. This CDR3 comprises 16 residues. Germline CDR1 SNHLY, CDR2 FYNNEI. In DNA form, the CDR3 reads TGTGCCAGCATTCCCGGAAGCGGGAGGGGGCAAAACATTCAGTACTTC. It translates to CASIPGSGRGQNIQYF.

This chain joins TRBV18 and TRBJ1-1; D may be TRBD1 (5 bases). V lost 5 bases to trimming and J lost 4 bases, with 14 bases between them. The CDR3 is 14 amino acids. Germline CDR1 is KGHSH and CDR2 is LQKENI. The DNA of the CDR3 is TGTGCCAGCTCAGCCACAGGATGGGGCACTGAAGCTTTCTTT. Protein product: CASSATGWGTEAFF.

V usage is TRBV3-1 (or the pseudogene TRBV3-2) and J usage is TRBJ1-2, with D possibly being TRBD1 (6 bases). This CDR3 spans 13 amino acids. The germline V gene encodes CDR1 LGHDT and CDR2 YNNKEL (reference sequence). The V and J ends lost 0 bases and 13 bases respectively, with 15 bases between them. The CDR3 sequence: CASSQDMTGAPTF. The DNA for the CDR3 is TGTGCCAGCAGCCAAGATATGACAGGAGCTCCCACCTTC.

The chain links TRBV5-1 to TRBJ2-7; perhaps TRBD1 as D (6 bases). There are 15 residues in the CDR3. The germline V gene has CDR1 SGHRS and CDR2 YFSETQ. V lost 4 bases to trimming and J lost 2 bases, with 16 bases between them. CDR3 sequence reads: CASSPDSTKAYEQYF. CDR3 nucleotide sequence: TGCGCCAGCAGCCCGGACAGTACAAAGGCCTACGAGCAGTACTTC.

The chain recombines TRBV6-2 or TRBV6-3 with TRBJ1-3, with D perhaps TRBD1 (6 bases). The length of the CDR3 is 14 residues. Deletions cut 4 bases from V and 0 bases from J, with 7 bases between. The germline V gene has CDR1 MNHEY and CDR2 SVGEGT. This CDR3 is CASSWTVSGNTIYF. DNA for the CDR3: TGTGCCAGCAGTTGGACAGTCTCTGGAAACACCATATATTTT.

CDR3 sequence (DNA): TGTGCCACCAGTGATTACAGCGGGAGTTTGGCAGATACGCAGTATTTT. Its protein product is CATSDYSGSLADTQYF. The chain is built from TRBV24-1 and TRBJ2-3, with 8 bases identical to TRBD2. Trimming cost V 2 bases and J 4 bases; bases outside gene matches: 7. Germline lookup yields CDR1 KGHDR and CDR2 SFDVKD. The CDR3 has 16 amino acids.

V gene TRBV19 combines with J gene TRBJ1-2; 9 nucleotides match TRBD1. Germline V gene data show CDR1 as LNHDA and CDR2 as SQIVND (reference sequence). V was pared by 5 bases and J by 7 bases, with 8 bases of the junction left unmatched. The CDR3 is made up of 14 amino acids. In DNA, the CDR3 is TGTGCCAGTAGTGGTGACAGGGGGAATACTGGCTACACCTTC. It yields the protein CASSGDRGNTGYTF.

This chain uses TRBV19 with TRBJ1-2; TRBD1 aligns across 8 bases. Germline CDR1 LNHDA, CDR2 SQIVND (reference sequence). The CDR3 sequence is 16 residues long. J was trimmed by 4 bases and V by 4 bases; bases with no gene match: 11. Here the CDR3 reads CASSNPRTGRTYGYTF. The CDR3 nucleotides are TGTGCCAGTAGTAACCCGCGGACAGGGCGAACCTATGGCTACACCTTC. The whole variable domain, filled in from reference TRBV19 and TRBJ1-2, reads DGGITQSPKYLFRKEGQNVTLSCEQNLNHDAMYWYRQDPGQGLRLIYYSQIVNDFQKGDIAEGYSVSREKKESFPLTVTSAQKNPTAFYLCASSNPRTGRTYGYTFGSGTRLTVV.

This clone was seen only once. The chain combines TRBV7-9 with TRBJ2-3; 7 nucleotides align to TRBD1. Trimming cost V 6 bases and J 2 bases; bases outside gene matches: 8. Germline V gene data show CDR1 as SEHNR and CDR2 as FQNEAQ (reference sequence). This CDR3 comprises 15 residues. CDR3 residues: CASSRDRSYTDTQYF. The CDR3 region has the DNA TGTGCCAGCAGTAGGGACAGATCTTACACAGATACGCAGTATTTT.

The chain is built from TRBV28 and TRBJ2-7; TRBD2 matches at 9 bases. Germline V gene data show CDR1 as MDHEN and CDR2 as SYDVKM. This CDR3 comprises 14 residues. Trimming at V came to 5 bases and at J to 3 bases, leaving 5 bases not matched to a gene. The CDR3 bases are TGTGCCAGCAGTCCACTAGCGGGCGGCTACGAGCAGTACTTC. Its protein product is CASSPLAGGYEQYF.

This clone is a singleton in its sample. V is TRBV27 and J is TRBJ2-7; D perhaps matches TRBD2 (6 bases). The germline CDR1 and CDR2 sequences are MNHEY and SMNVEV (reference sequence). The CDR3 loop spans 16 amino acids. Trimming shortened V by 1 base and J by 0 bases, and 13 bases separated the two germline ends. Here the CDR3 reads CASSLFRGTPSYEQYF. The CDR3 DNA follows: TGTGCCAGCAGTTTATTTCGCGGGACCCCCTCCTACGAGCAGTACTTC.

V usage is TRBV11-2 and J usage is TRBJ2-1; TRBD2 agrees at 8 bases. The length of the CDR3 is 15 residues. Germline CDR1 is SGHAT and CDR2 is FQNNGV. V lost 6 bases and J lost 3; bases outside the gene matches: 7. The CDR3 sequence is CASRALAGYYNEQFF. CDR3 DNA: TGTGCCAGCAGGGCATTAGCGGGATACTACAATGAGCAGTTCTTC.

In its sample, this clone was seen once. This sequence joins TRBV5-6 and TRBJ1-2; D may be TRBD1 (5 bases). The CDR3 runs 14 residues. The V end was cut by 6 bases, the J end by 5 bases, with 17 bases between. Germline CDR1 and CDR2: SGHDT and YYEEEE. Here the CDR3 DNA reads TGTGCCAGCACCGACTCTGGGGCCGGATATGGCTACACCTTC. This translates into CASTDSGAGYGYTF.

The CDR3 loop reads CASSFLDRVFYQPQHF. The CDR3 DNA follows: TGTGCCAGCAGTTTCCTTGACAGAGTCTTTTATCAGCCCCAGCATTTT. The V call is TRBV28, the J call TRBJ1-5; TRBD1 is a possible D gene (5 bases). Trimming cost V 3 bases and J 5 bases, with 17 bases left between them. The V gene's germline CDR1 is MDHEN and CDR2 SYDVKM. The CDR3 totals 16 residues.

The chain joins TRBV29-1 to TRBJ2-7; 10 bases fit TRBD2. The trim removed 6 bases at V and 4 bases at J, leaving 12 bases unmatched. CDR3 length: 15 residues. Germline CDR1 is SQVTM and CDR2 is ANQGSEA. The CDR3 DNA reads as TGCAGCGTCGTCGGTCAGGCTAGCGGGAGTTACGAGCAGTACTTC. Its protein product is CSVVGQASGSYEQYF.

The rearrangement links TRBV6-6 to TRBJ1-5, with D unresolved. The germline V and J ends were trimmed by 6 bases and 0 bases, with 9 bases remaining between them. Per germline, CDR1 MNHNY and CDR2 SVGAGI (reference sequence). This CDR3 has 14 amino acids. CDR3 bases: TGTGCCAGCAGCCCGGCGGCTAGCAATCAGCCCCAGCATTTT. It codes for CASSPAASNQPQHF.

In DNA, the CDR3 is TGTGCCACCAGCAGAGGGTCCTACGAGCAGTACTTC. Translating it yields CATSRGSYEQYF. This chain connects TRBV24-1 to TRBJ2-7, with a tentative D call TRBD2 (5 bases). CDR1 is KGHDR, CDR2 SFDVKD, per germline. Trimming removed 7 bases from V and 1 base from J, with 7 bases in between. The CDR3 consists of 12 residues.

This clone showed up many times. V usage is TRBV6-1 and J usage is TRBJ1-5; D ambiguous. Germline V gene sequence: CDR1 MNHNS, CDR2 SASEGT. The CDR3 spans 13 residues. V was cut by 3 bases and J by 6 bases, with 9 bases left in between. CDR3 DNA: TGTGCCAGCAGTGAGGGAGTTGGTCAGCCCCAGCATTTT. The encoded protein is CASSEGVGQPQHF.

J is TRBJ2-5 and V is TRBV5-4, with unresolved D. V lost 1 base to trimming and J lost 5 bases, with 9 bases between them. Looked up from germline, CDR1 is SGHNT and CDR2 is YYREEE (reference sequence). CDR3 length: 13 amino acids. The CDR3 spells CASSLRAMETQYF. Here the CDR3 DNA reads TGTGCCAGCAGCTTGAGAGCGATGGAGACCCAGTACTTC.